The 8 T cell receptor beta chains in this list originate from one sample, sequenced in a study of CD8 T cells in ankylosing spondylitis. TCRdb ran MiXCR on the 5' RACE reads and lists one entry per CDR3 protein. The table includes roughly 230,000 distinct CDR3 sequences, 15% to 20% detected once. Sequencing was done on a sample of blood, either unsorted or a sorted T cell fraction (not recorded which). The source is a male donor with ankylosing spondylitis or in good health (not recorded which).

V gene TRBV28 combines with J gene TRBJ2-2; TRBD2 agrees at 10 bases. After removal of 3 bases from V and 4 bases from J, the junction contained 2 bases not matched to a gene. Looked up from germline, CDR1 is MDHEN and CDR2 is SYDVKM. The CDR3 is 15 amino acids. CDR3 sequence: CASSFLAGVTGELFF. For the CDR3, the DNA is TGTGCCAGCAGTTTTCTAGCGGGGGTCACCGGGGAGCTGTTTTTT.

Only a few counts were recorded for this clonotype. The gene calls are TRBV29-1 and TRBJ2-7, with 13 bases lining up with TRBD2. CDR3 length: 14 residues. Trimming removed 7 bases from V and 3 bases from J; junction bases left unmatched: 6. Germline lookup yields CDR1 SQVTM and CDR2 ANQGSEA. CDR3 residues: CSALLAGGIYEQYF. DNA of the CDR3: TGCAGCGCCTTACTAGCGGGAGGGATCTACGAGCAGTACTTC.

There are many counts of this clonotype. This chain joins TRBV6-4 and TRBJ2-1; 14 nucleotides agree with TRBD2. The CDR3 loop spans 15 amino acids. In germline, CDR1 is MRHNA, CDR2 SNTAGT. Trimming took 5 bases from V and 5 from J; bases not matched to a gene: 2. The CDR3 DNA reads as TGTGCCAGCAGTAAGGGACTAGCGGGGGACAATGAGCAGTTCTTC. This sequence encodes CASSKGLAGDNEQFF.

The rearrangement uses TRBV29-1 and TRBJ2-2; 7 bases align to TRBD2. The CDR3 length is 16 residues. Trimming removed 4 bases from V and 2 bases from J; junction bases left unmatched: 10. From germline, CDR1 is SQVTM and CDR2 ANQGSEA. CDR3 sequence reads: CSVALEGLPNTGELFF. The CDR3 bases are TGCAGCGTTGCCCTAGAGGGACTACCTAACACCGGGGAGCTGTTTTTT.

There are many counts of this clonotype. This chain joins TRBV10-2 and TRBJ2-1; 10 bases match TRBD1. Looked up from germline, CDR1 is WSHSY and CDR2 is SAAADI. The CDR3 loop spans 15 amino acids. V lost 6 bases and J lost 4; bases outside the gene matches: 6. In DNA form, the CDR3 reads TGCGCCAGCAGGGACAGGGGGAATTCGTACAATGAGCAGTTCTTC. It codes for CASRDRGNSYNEQFF.

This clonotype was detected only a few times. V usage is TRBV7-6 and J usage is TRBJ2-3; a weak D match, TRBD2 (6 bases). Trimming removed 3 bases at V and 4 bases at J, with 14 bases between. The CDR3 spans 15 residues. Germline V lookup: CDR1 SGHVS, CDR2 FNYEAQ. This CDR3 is CASSLSTGAADTQYF. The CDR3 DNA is TGTGCCAGCAGCTTGTCGACGGGAGCCGCAGATACGCAGTATTTT. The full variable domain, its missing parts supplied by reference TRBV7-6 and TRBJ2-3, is GAGVSQSPRYKVTKRGQDVALRCDPISGHVSLYWYRQALGQGPEFLTYFNYEAQQDKSGLPNDRFSAERPEGSISTLTIQRTEQRDSAMYRCASSLSTGAADTQYFGPGTRLTVL.

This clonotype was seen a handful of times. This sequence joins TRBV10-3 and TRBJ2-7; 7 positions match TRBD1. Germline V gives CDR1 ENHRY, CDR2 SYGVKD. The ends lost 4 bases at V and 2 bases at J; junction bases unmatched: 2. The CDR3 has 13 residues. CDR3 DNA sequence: TGTGCCATCAGTGGTGGGACAGCCTACGAGCAGTACTTC. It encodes CAISGGTAYEQYF.

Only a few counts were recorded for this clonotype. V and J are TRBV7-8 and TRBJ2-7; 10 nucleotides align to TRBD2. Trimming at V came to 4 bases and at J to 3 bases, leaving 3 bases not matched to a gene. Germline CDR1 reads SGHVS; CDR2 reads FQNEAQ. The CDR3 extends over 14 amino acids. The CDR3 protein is CASSSAGGDYEQYF. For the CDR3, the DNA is TGTGCCAGCAGCTCAGCGGGAGGGGACTACGAGCAGTACTTC.